This T cell receptor (beta chain) was identified in a study of neoadjuvant nivolumab and ipilimumab in lung cancer. The study, taken as a whole, reports: Resected tumors had greater TCR richness and clonality than uninvolved lung. From pretherapy to surgery, tumor richness and clonality rose with dual therapy.

In the case of this clone: What it binds is not known.

TCRdb's copy holds only in-frame clones and misses some; the assay was immunoSEQ multiplex PCR. Of about 27,000 clones detected, roughly three quarters appear once; the ten largest clones hold 15% to 20%. Germline CDR1 SGHNT, CDR2 YYREEE (reference sequence). The length of the CDR3 is 19 residues. The V and J ends lost 1 base and 6 bases, in that order; junction bases with no gene match: 15. Source: tumor tissue, taken after neoadjuvant nivolumab, alone or with ipilimumab, at or shortly before surgery. The source of this sequence is an adult with non-small cell lung cancer. The chain is built from TRBV5-4 and TRBJ2-2; 10 bases map to TRBD2. The CDR3 sequence is CASSLLQRGGEGGAGELFF. The CDR3 DNA is TGTGCCAGCAGCTTGCTCCAGCGGGGGGGCGAGGGAGGCGCCGGGGAGCTGTTTTTT. The full variable domain, in which reference TRBV5-4 and TRBJ2-2 provide the parts outside the CDR3, is ETGVTQSPTHLIKTRGQQVTLRCSSQSGHNTVSWYQQALGQGPQFIFQYYREEENGRGNFPPRFSGLQFPNYSSELNVNALELDDSALYLCASSLLQRGGEGGAGELFFGEGSRLTVL.